A single sample gave rise to the 10 T cell receptor beta chains below, sequenced in a study of Graves' ophthalmopathy and Graves' hyperthyroidism. RNA transcripts yielded amplified TCR beta CDR3 regions. RT-PCR with HTBI primers came first, then second-round multiplex PCR. TCRdb reprocessed the multiplex PCR reads via MiXCR and lists one record per CDR3 protein. The sample contains hundreds of thousands of distinct CDR3 sequences, roughly 14% of which appear only once. Source material: blood. The receptor set was obtained from a woman aged 25 to 39 with Graves' ophthalmopathy.

This clonotype occurred many times. The rearrangement links TRBV11-2 to TRBJ2-7; 7 bases agree with TRBD1. The CDR3 has 14 residues. V gave up 5 bases and J gave up 2 bases; unmatched junction bases: 6. The germline CDR1 and CDR2 sequences are SGHAT and FQNNGV. The CDR3 DNA reads as TGTGCCAGCAGCCTTACGACAGGGACCTACGAGCAGTACTTC. This translates into CASSLTTGTYEQYF.

This chain uses TRBV12-3 or TRBV12-4 with TRBJ1-2, with TRBD1 as a possible D gene (5 bases). There are 13 residues in the CDR3. V was trimmed by 5 bases and J by 8 bases, leaving 15 bases between them. This CDR3 reads CASSPPSRDGYTF. The CDR3 bases are TGTGCCAGCAGTCCCCCCTCGAGGGACGGCTACACCTTC.

This clonotype has a count of ten or more. The chain is built from TRBV19 and TRBJ2-2; 9 nucleotides match TRBD1. Germline V gene sequence: CDR1 LNHDA, CDR2 SQIVND (reference sequence). The CDR3 is 17 amino acids. J gave up 4 bases and V 5 bases, and 11 bases lay outside the gene matches. The CDR3 DNA follows: TGTGCCAGTAGTCCCCAGGACAGGGGTGGTAGCACCGGGGAGCTGTTTTTT. Amino acids: CASSPQDRGGSTGELFF.

V gene TRBV3-1 combines with J gene TRBJ1-1; TRBD1 might be the D (6 bases). This CDR3 has 15 residues. Trimming took off 4 bases at V and 5 bases at J, with 17 bases between the two ends. Germline V gives CDR1 LGHDT, CDR2 YNNKEL (reference sequence). In DNA, the CDR3 is TGTGCCAGCAGCCCTTCAGGGGAGGTCAGGACTGAAGCTTTCTTT. Protein sequence: CASSPSGEVRTEAFF.

The table lists this clonotype with many counts. The rearrangement uses TRBV5-1 and TRBJ1-1, with TRBD1 as a possible D gene (6 bases). There are 15 residues in the CDR3. V dropped 3 bases and J dropped 6 bases, with 18 bases sitting between them. Germline lookup yields CDR1 SGHRS and CDR2 YFSETQ. Here the CDR3 DNA reads TGCGCCAGCAGCTCTACAGGGTTTCAGACCGCTGAAGCTTTCTTT. Translated: CASSSTGFQTAEAFF.

This clonotype was seen many times. The chain has TRBV6-5 and TRBJ1-1; 10 bases match TRBD1. Germline-derived CDR1 and CDR2 are MNHEY and SVGAGI. This CDR3 contains 13 residues. Trimming cost V 6 bases and J 6 bases; bases outside gene matches: 4. CDR3 protein: CASRGTGDPEAFF. CDR3 DNA: TGTGCCAGCAGGGGGACAGGGGACCCTGAAGCTTTCTTT.

This clonotype appeared many times. The gene calls are TRBV29-1 and TRBJ2-2; D remains unclear. The CDR3 is 13 amino acids. CDR1 is SQVTM and CDR2 is ANQGSEA in the germline V gene. V was pared by 7 bases and J by 5 bases, with 14 bases between. The CDR3 sequence: CSELDGETGELFF. CDR3 DNA: TGCAGCGAACTGGATGGGGAAACCGGGGAGCTGTTTTTT.

This clonotype came up many times. The V and J genes are TRBV19 and TRBJ1-1; no clear D. Germline CDR1 and CDR2: LNHDA and SQIVND (reference sequence). V lost 4 bases and J 0 bases, leaving 12 bases between the germline ends. The CDR3 has 15 residues. The CDR3 DNA reads as TGTGCCAGTAGTAAACGGGAAAAGATGAACACTGAAGCTTTCTTT. Translated, it gives CASSKREKMNTEAFF.

There are many counts of this clonotype. This sequence joins TRBV6-2 or TRBV6-3 and TRBJ1-3; D unresolved. Germline CDR1 and CDR2: MNHEY and SVGEGT. This CDR3 region has 18 residues. V lost 1 base and J lost 1, with 17 bases in between. CDR3 amino acids: CASSYFSPGLGSGNTIYF. The CDR3 region has the DNA TGTGCCAGCAGTTACTTCTCTCCGGGTCTCGGGTCTGGAAACACCATATATTTT.

This clonotype showed up many times. The chain links TRBV12-3 or TRBV12-4 to TRBJ1-5, with D maybe TRBD1 (5 bases). Deletions cut 4 bases from V and 3 bases from J, with 10 bases between. The length of the CDR3 is 14 residues. The CDR3 reads CASSSGGLNQPQHF. In nucleotides, the CDR3 is TGTGCCAGCAGTTCGGGGGGACTCAATCAGCCCCAGCATTTT.